These T cell receptor beta chains were read from a single sample in a study of T cell responses to AZD1222 COVID-19 vaccine. Repertoires were generated with immunoSEQ multiplex PCR, while TCRdb's copy carries only in-frame clones and drops some. This sample has around 120,000 clones, with around 94% found just once. The sample here was peripheral blood, taken 28 days after the second AZD1222 dose. These receptor sequences come from an adult who received the AZD1222 COVID-19 vaccine. CDR3s include the opening cysteine and the closing phenylalanine or tryptophan. The order of the fields is V gene, D gene, J gene, clone size, CDR3 DNA, CDR3 protein. The D gene is left open where the match is weak. Size is stated for part of the rows, as once, few or many counts, or as a class when the clone is expanded.

V: TRBV28
D: TRBD1
J: TRBJ2-7
size: .
DNA: TGTGCCAGCAGCATGGGACAGGGAACCTACGAGCAGTACTTC
CDR3: CASSMGQGTYEQYF

V: TRBV19
D: TRBD2
J: TRBJ2-5
size: .
DNA: TGTGCCAGTAGTACCGCGGGGGGCTCAGGGGAGACCCAGTACTTC
CDR3: CASSTAGGSGETQYF

V: TRBV2
D: .
J: TRBJ1-5
size: once
DNA: TGTGCCAGCAGTGACGGGGGGAATAGCAATCAGCCCCAGCATTTT
CDR3: CASSDGGNSNQPQHF

V: TRBV5-4
D: .
J: TRBJ2-7
size: .
DNA: TGTGCCAGCAGCTTTATGGGGGTACGGCAGGAAGACGAGCAGTACTTC
CDR3: CASSFMGVRQEDEQYF

V: TRBV21-1
D: .
J: TRBJ1-5
size: .
DNA: TGTGCCAGCAGCACGGAAGAGGGGGCGGCAGTAACTAGCAATCAGCCCCAGCATTTT
CDR3: CASSTEEGAAVTSNQPQHF

V: TRBV19
D: .
J: TRBJ2-3
size: .
DNA: TGTGCCAGTAGACCTGCTAGCGATCCAGATACGCAGTATTTT
CDR3: CASRPASDPDTQYF

V: TRBV11-3
D: .
J: TRBJ2-1
size: once
DNA: TGTGCCAGCAGCTTAGGGGCCGGGAGTGACAATGAGCAGTTCTTC
CDR3: CASSLGAGSDNEQFF

V: TRBV5-1
D: .
J: TRBJ1-1
size: .
DNA: TGCGCCAGCAGTAGGGTTATGAACACTGAAGCTTTCTTT
CDR3: CASSRVMNTEAFF

V: TRBV6-1
D: TRBD1
J: TRBJ1-4
size: once
DNA: TGTGCCAGCAGTGAGTGGGACAGGAGGTTGTTTTTT
CDR3: CASSEWDRRLFF

V: TRBV7-9
D: .
J: TRBJ2-1
size: .
DNA: TGTGCCAGCAGCTCCGGGGACGGTCCCCATGAGCAGTTCTTC
CDR3: CASSSGDGPHEQFF

V: TRBV25-1
D: .
J: TRBJ2-7
size: .
DNA: TGTGCCAGCGGAGGGACCCCCTACGAGCAGTACTTC
CDR3: CASGGTPYEQYF

V: TRBV19
D: .
J: TRBJ1-1
size: once
DNA: TGTGCCAGTAGTATGGGCGGAGGGATAAGCACTGAAGCTTTCTTT
CDR3: CASSMGGGISTEAFF

V: TRBV28
D: TRBD1
J: TRBJ2-5
size: .
DNA: TGTGCCAGCAAAACAGGGGACGCGACCCAGTACTTC
CDR3: CASKTGDATQYF

V: TRBV19
D: TRBD1
J: TRBJ1-1
size: .
DNA: TGTGCCAGTATCACAGGGGGGTTGACTGAAGCTTTCTTT
CDR3: CASITGGLTEAFF

V: TRBV3-1/TRBV3-2
D: .
J: TRBJ1-3
size: .
DNA: TGTGCCAGCAGCCTAGATCGGGAGAACACCATATATTTT
CDR3: CASSLDRENTIYF

V: TRBV7-9
D: TRBD1
J: TRBJ1-6
size: once
DNA: TGTGCCAGCAGCTTTGCTCGGGACAGAAATTCACCCCTCCACTTT
CDR3: CASSFARDRNSPLHF

V: TRBV5-1
D: .
J: TRBJ2-7
size: .
DNA: TGCGCCAGCAGCTTGGCCTCGCGGGCGAACTCCTACGAGCAGTACTTC
CDR3: CASSLASRANSYEQYF

V: TRBV6-5
D: .
J: TRBJ1-2
size: .
DNA: TGTGCCAGCAGTCAACAGGGACTCTATGGCTACACCTTC
CDR3: CASSQQGLYGYTF

V: TRBV5-1
D: TRBD2
J: TRBJ2-3
size: .
DNA: TGCGCCAGCAGCCCCGGGGGGGGCATGGTAGATACGCAGTATTTT
CDR3: CASSPGGGMVDTQYF

V: TRBV28
D: TRBD2
J: TRBJ2-2
size: once
DNA: TGTGCCAGCAGTTTAATGGCGGGAGTGGAGCTGTTTTTT
CDR3: CASSLMAGVELFF